Listed below are T cell receptor beta chains from one sample, sequenced in a study of monozygotic twins with inflammatory bowel disease. TCRdb reanalyzed the 5' RACE reads and collapses them to one entry per CDR3 protein, without DNA. The table for this sample gives around 380,000 distinct CDR3 sequences. Sequenced sample: blood. Receptors were obtained from a human donor with ulcerative colitis or Crohn's disease, or a healthy co-twin of an affected twin (not recorded which). CDR3s include the opening cysteine and the closing phenylalanine or tryptophan. Fields, in order: V gene, J gene, CDR3 protein.

TRBV5-1	TRBJ2-2	CASSLNQGNTGELFF
TRBV3-1	TRBJ2-2	CASSQGWGLAGELFF
TRBV20-1	TRBJ1-1	CSARGEGQNTEAFF
TRBV2	TRBJ1-1	CATREHGTEAFF
TRBV20-1	TRBJ2-3	CSARDRASGGASDTQYF
TRBV3-1	TRBJ2-3	CASSQVGITDTQYF
TRBV7-2	TRBJ2-7	CASSPQWSTYEQYF
TRBV21-1	TRBJ2-1	CARSASGFSEQFF
TRBV11-2	TRBJ1-1	CASSRAGEAFF
TRBV6-2/TRBV6-3	TRBJ1-5	CASAPPSRVQHF
TRBV20-1	TRBJ1-3	CSARDWRPGGNTIYF
TRBV4-2	TRBJ2-4	CASSLERSWAKNIQYF
TRBV28	TRBJ2-5	CASRKTGRETQYF
TRBV5-1	TRBJ1-4	CASSPKVSGLVATNEKLFF
TRBV5-1	TRBJ2-1	CASSTEDGGSYNEQFF
TRBV6-4	TRBJ1-6	CASSAGKNSPLHF
TRBV5-6	TRBJ2-1	CASSSIKAGLAVYNEQFF
TRBV5-1	TRBJ1-3	CASSSQTNSGNTIYF